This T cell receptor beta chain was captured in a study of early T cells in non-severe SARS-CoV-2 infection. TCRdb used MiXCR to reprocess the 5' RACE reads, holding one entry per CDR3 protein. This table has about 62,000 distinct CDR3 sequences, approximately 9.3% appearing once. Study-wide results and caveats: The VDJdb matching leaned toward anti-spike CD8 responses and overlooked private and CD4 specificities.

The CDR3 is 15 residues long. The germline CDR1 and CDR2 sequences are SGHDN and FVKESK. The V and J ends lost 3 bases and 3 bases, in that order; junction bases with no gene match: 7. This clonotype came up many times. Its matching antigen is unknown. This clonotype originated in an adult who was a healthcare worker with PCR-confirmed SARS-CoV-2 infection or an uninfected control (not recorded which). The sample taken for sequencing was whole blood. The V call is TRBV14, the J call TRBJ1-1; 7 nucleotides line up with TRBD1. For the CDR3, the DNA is TGTGCCAGCAGCCACATGCGAGGGGGCTACACTGAAGCTTTCTTT. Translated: CASSHMRGGYTEAFF.